Each of the 15 T cell receptor beta chains below was sequenced from the same sample in a study of blood T cell repertoires in COVID-19. Some clones are missing from TCRdb's copy, which holds only in-frame ones; the method was immunoSEQ multiplex PCR. Of around 59,000 clones in the sample, around 73% are singletons; the top ten hold 10% to 15%. Sequencing was carried out using peripheral blood. These receptors originate from a man older than 75 with acute or convalescent COVID-19.

The chain couples TRBV7-9 to TRBJ2-5; D may be TRBD2 (5 bases). CDR1 is SEHNR and CDR2 is FQNEAQ in the germline V gene (reference sequence). Trimming pared 1 base from V and 5 bases from J, leaving 11 bases between. The CDR3 has 14 amino acids. CDR3 in DNA: TGTGCCAGCAGCTTAGTTCGGTCGGGGGAGACCCAGTACTTC. Its translation is CASSLVRSGETQYF. The full variable domain, its missing parts supplied by reference TRBV7-9 and TRBJ2-5, is DTGVSQNPRHKITKRGQNVTFRCDPISEHNRLYWYRQTLGQGPEFLTYFQNEAQLEKSRLLSDRFSAERPKGSFSTLEIQRTEQGDSAMYLCASSLVRSGETQYFGPGTRLLVL.

This clone came up once. The chain carries TRBV19 and TRBJ1-5, with D possibly TRBD1 on 5 matching bases. V was clipped by 7 bases and J by 2 bases, with 21 bases between them. Germline CDR1 and CDR2: LNHDA and SQIVND (reference sequence). This CDR3 has 17 residues. CDR3 sequence: CASTPSGGGTGNQPQHF. DNA for the CDR3: TGTGCCAGTACGCCCTCGGGGGGAGGGACGGGCAATCAGCCCCAGCATTTT.

This sequence joins TRBV5-6 and TRBJ2-7; 7 nucleotides match TRBD2. From germline, CDR1 is SGHDT and CDR2 YYEEEE. Trimming at V came to 4 bases and at J to 1 base, leaving 8 bases not matched to a gene. The CDR3 spans 15 residues. DNA of the CDR3: TGTGCCAGCAGCCCCCCGGGCGGGGGATCCTACGAGCAGTACTTC. Translating it yields CASSPPGGGSYEQYF.

The genes are TRBV7-2 and TRBJ2-2, with a possible D match to TRBD1 (5 bases). In germline, CDR1 is SGHTA, CDR2 FQGNSA. The CDR3 is 16 amino acids. V was clipped by 2 bases and J by 3 bases, with 13 bases between them. Here the CDR3 DNA reads TGTGCCAGCAGCTTATTGCCGGCAGGGTACACCGGGGAGCTGTTTTTT. It is translated as CASSLLPAGYTGELFF.

The chain uses TRBV7-3 and TRBJ2-3, with D maybe TRBD2 (6 bases). V dropped 5 bases and J dropped 2 bases, with 14 bases sitting between them. CDR1 is SGHTA, CDR2 FQGTGA, per germline. This CDR3 is 15 amino acids long. CDR3: CASSRSGTLTDTQYF. In DNA form, the CDR3 reads TGTGCCAGCAGCAGATCCGGGACTCTCACAGATACGCAGTATTTT.

The J gene is TRBJ2-7, the V gene TRBV6-5, with 8 bases matching TRBD2. CDR3 length equals 15 residues. Trimming cost V 2 bases and J 3 bases; bases outside gene matches: 6. Per germline, CDR1 MNHEY and CDR2 SVGAGI. CDR3 nucleotide sequence: TGTGCCAGCAGTTACGCCTTCACTAGCGGCTACGAGCAGTACTTC. It specifies CASSYAFTSGYEQYF.

CDR3 coding DNA: TGTGCCAGCAGCCAAGGGACAGGGGGGATCGGGCCCCAGCATTTT. Residues: CASSQGTGGIGPQHF. The chain is built from TRBV3-1 (or the pseudogene TRBV3-2) and TRBJ1-5, with 10 bases aligning to TRBD1. There are 15 residues in the CDR3. Trimming at V came to 1 base and at J to 9 bases, leaving 6 bases not matched to a gene. Germline V lookup: CDR1 LGHDT, CDR2 YNNKEL (reference sequence).

This chain joins TRBV6-5 and TRBJ1-1; D gene uncertain. The germline gives CDR1 MNHEY, CDR2 SVGAGI. The V end was cut by 5 bases, the J end by 5 bases, with 15 bases between. There are 14 residues in the CDR3. The CDR3 reads CASSRGSLGTEAFF. For the CDR3, the DNA is TGTGCCAGCAGTCGCGGCTCCTTGGGTACTGAAGCTTTCTTT.

The chain uses TRBV7-2 and TRBJ2-7; D perhaps matches TRBD1 (5 bases). The V gene's germline CDR1 is SGHTA and CDR2 FQGNSA. With 0 bases removed from V and 2 bases from J, the gap between germline ends came to 11 bases. This CDR3 has 15 residues. CDR3 in DNA: TGTGCCAGCAGCTTAGCGGGGCAGGCTACCTACGAGCAGTACTTC. Residues: CASSLAGQATYEQYF.

The J gene is TRBJ1-5, the V gene TRBV30; D perhaps matches TRBD1 (5 bases). The CDR3 is made up of 15 amino acids. CDR1 is GTSNPN and CDR2 is SVGIG in the germline V gene (reference sequence). V lost 3 bases, J lost 0 bases, and 12 bases lay in between. The CDR3 DNA sequence: TGTGCCTGGAGCCCCCAGGGTTATAGCAATCAGCCCCAGCATTTT. It yields the protein CAWSPQGYSNQPQHF.

The rearrangement links TRBV7-9 to TRBJ2-1; D is uncertain. Per germline, CDR1 SEHNR and CDR2 FQNEAQ (reference sequence). The CDR3 is 12 residues long. The V end lost 5 bases, the J end lost 7 bases, and 9 bases lay between the germline ends. The CDR3 sequence: CASSLTWNEQFF. The CDR3 DNA sequence: TGTGCCAGCAGCCTGACATGGAATGAGCAGTTCTTC.

The gene calls are TRBV20-1 and TRBJ2-1; TRBD2 matches at 7 bases. Germline-derived CDR1 and CDR2 are DFQATT and SNEGSKA (reference sequence). The CDR3 runs to 14 residues. The junction had 5 bases not matched to a gene; V was cut back by 3 bases and J by 3 bases. The CDR3 DNA is TGCAGTGCTAGTGCTGCGGGAGTCTACAATGAGCAGTTCTTC. Its translation: CSASAAGVYNEQFF.

V gene TRBV19 combines with J gene TRBJ1-2; 7 bases map to TRBD1. The germline V gene encodes CDR1 LNHDA and CDR2 SQIVND (reference sequence). The CDR3 length is 14 residues. V lost 7 bases, J lost 4 bases, and 9 bases stayed unmatched. The CDR3 here is CASTLGTDIYGYTF. CDR3 DNA: TGTGCCAGTACCCTCGGGACAGACATCTATGGCTACACCTTC. Full variable domain (outside the CDR3, taken from reference TRBV19 and TRBJ1-2): DGGITQSPKYLFRKEGQNVTLSCEQNLNHDAMYWYRQDPGQGLRLIYYSQIVNDFQKGDIAEGYSVSREKKESFPLTVTSAQKNPTAFYLCASTLGTDIYGYTFGSGTRLTVV.

This chain links TRBV19 with TRBJ2-7, with TRBD1 identical over 8 bases. V trimming: 10 bases; J trimming: 4 bases; junction bases outside the gene matches: 6. This CDR3 comprises 12 residues. CDR1 and CDR2 from the germline V gene are LNHDA and SQIVND (reference sequence). The CDR3 DNA reads TGTGCCATTCCGACAGGGGTTTACGAGCAGTACTTC. Its translation: CAIPTGVYEQYF.

The rearrangement links TRBV11-2 to TRBJ2-5, with TRBD1 identical over 8 bases. The trim removed 4 bases at V and 2 bases at J, leaving 9 bases unmatched. The CDR3 is 16 residues long. Looked up from germline, CDR1 is SGHAT and CDR2 is FQNNGV. CDR3 amino acids: CASSSPRGPIQETQYF. CDR3 sequence (DNA): TGTGCCAGCAGCTCCCCCAGGGGGCCTATTCAAGAGACCCAGTACTTC.